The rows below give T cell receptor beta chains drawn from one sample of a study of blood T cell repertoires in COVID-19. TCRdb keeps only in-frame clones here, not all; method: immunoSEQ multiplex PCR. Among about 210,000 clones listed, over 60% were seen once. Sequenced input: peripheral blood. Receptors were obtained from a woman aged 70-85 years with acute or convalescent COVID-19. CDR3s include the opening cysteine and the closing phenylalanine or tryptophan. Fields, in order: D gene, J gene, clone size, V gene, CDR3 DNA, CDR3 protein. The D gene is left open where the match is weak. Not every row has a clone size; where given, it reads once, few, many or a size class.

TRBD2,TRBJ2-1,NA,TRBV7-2,TGTGCCAGCAGCTCTGACCTAGCGGGGGGGCTCTTC,CASSSDLAGGLF
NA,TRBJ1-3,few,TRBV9,TGTGCCAGCAGCGTAGCGCCGGGAGCGTCTGGAAACACCATATATTTT,CASSVAPGASGNTIYF
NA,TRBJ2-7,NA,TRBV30,TGTGCCTCACAAAGGAGGGGAGCCTACGAGCAGTACTTC,CASQRRGAYEQYF
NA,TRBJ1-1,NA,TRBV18,TGTGCCAGCTCACCACTCGAGGGTGGCACTGAAGCTTTCTTT,CASSPLEGGTEAFF
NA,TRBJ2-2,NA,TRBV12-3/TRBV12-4,TGTGCCAGCCGGGTGGTACCCCTCTCTACCCTTTTT,CASRVVPLSTLF
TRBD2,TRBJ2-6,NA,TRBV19,TGTGCCAGTAGTATAGGGGAGGGGTCTGGGGCCAACGTCCTGACTTTC,CASSIGEGSGANVLTF
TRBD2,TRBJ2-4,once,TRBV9,TGTGCCAGCAGCGCAGAACAAGCGGGGGTCCATCCAAATAGCATTCAGTACTTC,CASSAEQAGVHPNSIQYF
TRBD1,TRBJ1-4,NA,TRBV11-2,TGTGCCAGCAGCTTAGGACAGGGCGGTAAAGAAAAACTGTTTTTT,CASSLGQGGKEKLFF
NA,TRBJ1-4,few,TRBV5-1,TGCGCCAGCAGCTTGGGAGGACTTAATGAAAAACTGTTTTTT,CASSLGGLNEKLFF
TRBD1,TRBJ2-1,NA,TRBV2,TGTGCCAGCAGTAGAACCGAGACAGGGGTCAACAATGAGCAGTTCTTC,CASSRTETGVNNEQFF
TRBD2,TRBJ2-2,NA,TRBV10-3,TGTGCCATCAGTACGACTAGCGGGGGTTTAGGGGAGCTGTTTTTT,CAISTTSGGLGELFF
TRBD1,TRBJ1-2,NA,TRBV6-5,TGTGCCGTCAGGCAGGGGGCGACTATGAATGGCTACACCTTC,CAVRQGATMNGYTF
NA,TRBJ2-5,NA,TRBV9,TGTGCCAGCAGCGTAGACGAGCGGGTGGAGACCCAGTACTTC,CASSVDERVETQYF
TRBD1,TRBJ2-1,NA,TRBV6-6,TGTGCCAGCAGCTGGGACAGGGTGGGCAATGAGCAGTTCTTC,CASSWDRVGNEQFF
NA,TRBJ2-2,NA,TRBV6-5,TGTGCCAGCAGTTACGAGGAGGGAGCCGGGGAGCTGTTTTTT,CASSYEEGAGELFF
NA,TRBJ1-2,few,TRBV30,TGTGCCTGGAGTTCAGATCGCATCCGGGACACCAGATCGGGCTACACCTTC,CAWSSDRIRDTRSGYTF
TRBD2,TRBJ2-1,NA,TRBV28,TGTGCCAGCAGTTCCCCTACTAGCGCGTCGTACAATGAGCAGTTCTTC,CASSSPTSASYNEQFF
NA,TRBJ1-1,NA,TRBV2,TGTGCCAGCAGGCCGGGGTTGGGGAACACTGAAGCTTTCTTT,CASRPGLGNTEAFF
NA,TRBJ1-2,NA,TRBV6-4,TGTGCCAGCAGCCCGGGGGGGAATAGCGGCGATAACTATGGCTACACCTTC,CASSPGGNSGDNYGYTF
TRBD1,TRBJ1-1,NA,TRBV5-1,TGCGCCAGCAGCCTAGGACAGGGACACATGAACACTGAAGCTTTCTTT,CASSLGQGHMNTEAFF
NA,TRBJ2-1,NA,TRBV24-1,TGTGCCACCAGTGACCCTTCGAGGGTCCATGAGCAGTTCTTC,CATSDPSRVHEQFF
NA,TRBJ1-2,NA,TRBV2,TGTGCCAGCAGTCGGGGGTCCGCCGTCCGTCTCTATGGCTACACCTTC,CASSRGSAVRLYGYTF
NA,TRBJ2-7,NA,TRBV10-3,TGTGCCATCAGAGCGGTGGAGATGGGCGAGCAGTACTTC,CAIRAVEMGEQYF
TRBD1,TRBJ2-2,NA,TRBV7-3,TGTGCCAGCAGCTTAACCGCGACAGGGGTAGCCGGGGAGCTGTTTTTT,CASSLTATGVAGELFF
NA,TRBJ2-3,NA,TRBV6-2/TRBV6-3,TGTGCCAGCAGCCCCTGGGGTCGGAGCGGAACATCCACAGATACGCAGTATTTT,CASSPWGRSGTSTDTQYF
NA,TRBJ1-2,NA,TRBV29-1,TGCAGCGTCTCGGACCCACCAGGGTATGGCTACACCTTC,CSVSDPPGYGYTF
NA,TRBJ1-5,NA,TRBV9,TGTGCCAGCAAACGCCTTCGGAGGGGCGCCGCTCAGCCCCAGCATTTT,CASKRLRRGAAQPQHF
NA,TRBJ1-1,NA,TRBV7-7,TGTGCCAGCAGTTTAGGGTGGTGGGCGCGGGACTGGAACACTGAAGCTTTCTTT,CASSLGWWARDWNTEAFF
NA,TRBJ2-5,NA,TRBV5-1,TGCGCCAGCAGCTTGGACGGGACATCGTACCAAGAGACCCAGTACTTC,CASSLDGTSYQETQYF
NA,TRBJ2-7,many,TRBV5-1,TGCGCCAGTTCACAGGGCCACGAGCAGTACTTC,CASSQGHEQYF
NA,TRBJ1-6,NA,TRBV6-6,TGTGCCAGCAGTCCCGGGGAGAGTAATTCACCCCTCCACTTT,CASSPGESNSPLHF
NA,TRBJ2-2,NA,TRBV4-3,TGCGCCAGCAGCCAAACTAGGGTCACCGGGGAGCTGTTTTTT,CASSQTRVTGELFF
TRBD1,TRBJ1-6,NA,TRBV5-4,TGTGCCAGCAGACAAACCACAGGGGCGACACTCTATAATTCACCCCTCCACTTT,CASRQTTGATLYNSPLHF